The 9 T cell receptor beta chains presented below share a single source sample, sequenced in a study of T cells in Graves' hyperthyroidism and ophthalmopathy. Template material for amplifying TCR beta CDR3 regions consisted of RNA transcripts. The HTBI primer set was used in a first-round RT-PCR of the TCR CDR3. TCRdb analysed the multiplex PCR reads with MiXCR anew, one entry per CDR3 protein. The data hold roughly 38,000 distinct CDR3 sequences, with 49% observed a single time. The sample taken for sequencing was blood. The receptors here all came from a woman aged 45-59 years with Graves' hyperthyroidism that later progressed to Graves' ophthalmopathy.

This sequence joins TRBV20-1 and TRBJ1-5; no clear D gene. Per germline, CDR1 DFQATT and CDR2 SNEGSKA (reference sequence). The V end lost 3 bases, the J end lost 3 bases, and 12 bases lay between the germline ends. This CDR3 spans 14 amino acids. The CDR3 here is CSASPVRVNQPQHF. CDR3 bases: TGCAGTGCTAGCCCTGTCCGGGTCAATCAGCCCCAGCATTTT.

This clonotype was seen ten or more times. The chain couples TRBV11-2 to TRBJ2-2, with D perhaps TRBD1 (6 bases). In germline, CDR1 is SGHAT, CDR2 FQNNGV. The CDR3 extends over 15 amino acids. V lost 0 bases and J 4 bases, leaving 9 bases between the germline ends. The DNA for the CDR3 is TGTGCCAGCAGCTTAGAGGGGGCTGGCACCGGGGAGCTGTTTTTT. Translation gives CASSLEGAGTGELFF.

This clonotype was counted ten times or more. CDR3 region: CASSLEGQGEAFF. Here the CDR3 DNA reads TGCGCCAGCAGCTTGGAGGGACAGGGCGAAGCTTTCTTT. The chain links TRBV5-1 to TRBJ1-1; 9 bases match TRBD1. The CDR3 covers 13 residues. Per the germline V gene, CDR1 is SGHRS and CDR2 is YFSETQ. The trim removed 0 bases at V and 8 bases at J, leaving 2 bases unmatched.

The genes are TRBV28 and TRBJ1-6; D not resolved. This CDR3 contains 14 residues. CDR1 and CDR2 from the germline V gene are MDHEN and SYDVKM. V gave up 5 bases and J gave up 9 bases, with 14 bases separating them. The CDR3 sequence: CASSLSPGFSPLHF. CDR3 sequence (DNA): TGTGCCAGCAGTCTCTCCCCGGGGTTTTCACCCCTCCACTTT.

The table lists this clonotype with a count of one. The rearrangement joins TRBV7-9 to TRBJ2-7; 7 bases match TRBD2. CDR3 length equals 16 residues. Germline V gives CDR1 SEHNR, CDR2 FQNEAQ (reference sequence). V lost 2 bases, J lost 0 bases, and 7 bases stayed unmatched. DNA of the CDR3: TGTGCCAGCAGCTTAATTCGGGCTAGCGGCTCCTACGAGCAGTACTTC. Protein product: CASSLIRASGSYEQYF.

The chain joins TRBV20-1 to TRBJ2-1, with TRBD2 matching over 12 bases. This CDR3 region has 12 residues. Germline assignment: CDR1 DFQATT and CDR2 SNEGSKA (reference sequence). J was trimmed by 10 bases and V by 8 bases; bases with no gene match: 6. CDR3 coding DNA: TGCAGTTACAGGGGGACTAGCGGGGAGCAGTTCTTC. This translates into CSYRGTSGEQFF.

At least ten counts were recorded for this clonotype. V is TRBV5-8 and J is TRBJ1-2; D not certain. Trimming took off 0 bases at V and 2 bases at J, with 8 bases between the two ends. Germline V gene data show CDR1 as SGHTS and CDR2 as YDEGEE. CDR3 length equals 14 residues. The CDR3 loop reads CASSLGLRNYGYTF. The CDR3 nucleotides are TGTGCCAGCAGCTTGGGTCTCCGGAACTATGGCTACACCTTC.

There are many counts of this clonotype. This CDR3 is CAWTTGTGGYGYTF. CDR3 nucleotide sequence: TGTGCCTGGACCACCGGGACAGGGGGCTATGGCTACACCTTC. The chain has TRBV30 and TRBJ1-2, with 11 nucleotides matching TRBD1. Germline CDR1 and CDR2: GTSNPN and SVGIG (reference sequence). This CDR3 contains 14 residues. With V trimmed by 4 bases and J by 4 bases, 5 bases remained unmatched.

V is TRBV2 and J is TRBJ2-7; D is undetermined. The CDR3 totals 13 residues. Germline CDR1 reads SNHLY; CDR2 reads FYNNEI. Trimming stripped 0 bases from V and 7 bases from J, with 10 bases between. The CDR3 spells CASSEASLEEQYF. The CDR3 bases are TGTGCCAGCAGTGAAGCTAGCTTGGAGGAGCAGTACTTC. The whole variable domain, filled in from reference TRBV2 and TRBJ2-7, reads EPEVTQTPSHQVTQMGQEVILRCVPISNHLYFYWYRQILGQKVEFLVSFYNNEISEKSEIFDDQFSVERPDGSNFTLKIRSTKLEDSAMYFCASSEASLEEQYFGPGTRLTVT.